The rows below give T cell receptor beta chains drawn from one sample of a study of T cell changes during pregnancy in multiple sclerosis. TCRdb keeps only in-frame clones here, not all; method: immunoSEQ multiplex PCR. Of roughly 45,000 clones listed, about 93% are singletons. The specimen comprised CD8+ T cells from peripheral blood mononuclear cells, sampled after pregnancy. The receptor set was obtained from a female donor with multiple sclerosis, enrolled in a pregnancy study. Both conserved end residues are part of each CDR3. A D gene is named only where the DNA matches it firmly.

V gene,J gene,D gene,CDR3 DNA,CDR3 protein
TRBV7-6,TRBJ2-1,TRBD2,TGTGCCAGCAGCATCTCTAGCGGGGGTTCCTACAATGAGCAGTTCTTC,CASSISSGGSYNEQFF
TRBV9,TRBJ2-2,-,TGTGCCAGCAGCGTAGGCAGTAAGACCGGGGAGCTGTTTTTT,CASSVGSKTGELFF
TRBV5-1,TRBJ2-7,-,TGCGCCAGCAGCGGAGGGTGGGACGAGCAGTACTTC,CASSGGWDEQYF
TRBV27,TRBJ2-7,TRBD1,TGTGCCAGCAGGTACGGGACAGGGTTCGAGCAGTACTTC,CASRYGTGFEQYF
TRBV27,TRBJ1-5,TRBD1,TGTGCCAGCAGCCCTACAGGGGTAAGCAATCGGCCCCAGCATTTT,CASSPTGVSNRPQHF
TRBV13,TRBJ2-7,TRBD2,TGTGCCAGCAGCCCCGGACTAGCGGGAATCTACGAGCAGTACTTC,CASSPGLAGIYEQYF
TRBV6-5,TRBJ1-2,-,TGTGCCAGCAGTTACGGCTTGAGGAGAGGGGGCTACACCTTC,CASSYGLRRGGYTF
TRBV11-2,TRBJ1-5,-,TGTGCCAGCAGCCAAGACGGGATGAGGCTTAATAGCAATCAGCCCCAGCATTTT,CASSQDGMRLNSNQPQHF
TRBV29-1,TRBJ2-7,-,TGCAGCGCTACTTCTTCAGGCTACGAGCAGTACTTC,CSATSSGYEQYF
TRBV4-1,TRBJ2-7,-,TGCGCCAGCAGCCAAGTCGACAGACCCTACGAGCAGTACTTC,CASSQVDRPYEQYF
TRBV28,TRBJ2-1,-,TGTGCCAGCAGTACAGGGAGCAATGAGCAGTTCTTC,CASSTGSNEQFF
TRBV18,TRBJ2-7,-,TGTGCCAGCTCACCCTTGAGGGACGAGCAGTACTTC,CASSPLRDEQYF
TRBV7-9,TRBJ1-2,-,TGTGCCAGCAGCTCAGGTAACGAGAACTATGGCTACACCTTC,CASSSGNENYGYTF
TRBV27,TRBJ2-3,TRBD2,TGTGCCAGCAGGCTCAGCGGGGGGGCCCTGCCCACAGATACGCAGTATTTT,CASRLSGGALPTDTQYF
TRBV27,TRBJ2-7,TRBD1,TGTGCCAGCAGTTTCCTGGACAGGGGTTACGAGCAGTACTTC,CASSFLDRGYEQYF
TRBV4-1,TRBJ2-5,TRBD2,TGCGCCAGCAGCCCCTACGGGGCGGGGGGGCCCCGGGAGACCCAGTACTTC,CASSPYGAGGPRETQYF
TRBV6-5,TRBJ1-5,-,TGTGCCAGCAGCCCCCAGAAAATCAATCAGCCCCAGCATTTT,CASSPQKINQPQHF
TRBV6-5,TRBJ1-5,TRBD1,TGTGCCAGCAGTCCGACAGGGAATAGCAATCAGCCCCAGCATTTT,CASSPTGNSNQPQHF
TRBV9,TRBJ2-1,TRBD1,TGTGCCAGCAGCCAAGAAGGGGGCGAGCAGTTCTTC,CASSQEGGEQFF